These T cell receptor beta chains were read from a single sample in a study of Ad26.COV2.S vaccination and SARS-CoV-2 variants. Some clones are missing from TCRdb's copy, which holds only in-frame ones; the method was immunoSEQ multiplex PCR. The data hold roughly 350,000 clones, with around 87% observed a single time. The sample here was peripheral blood, taken in a trial of Ad26.COV2.S vaccine versus placebo. The source is a person aged 18 to 65 who received the Ad26.COV2.S COVID-19 vaccine or a placebo. CDR3s include the opening cysteine and the closing phenylalanine or tryptophan. The D gene is left open where the match is weak. Expanded clones are given a class, and other clones once, few, many or no size at all.

12	TRBV10-3	TRBJ2-7	-	-	TGTGCCATCAAGGCAGGGACCTACGAGCAGTACTTC	CAIKAGTYEQYF
17	TRBV5-1	TRBJ2-1	-	-	TGCGCCAGCAGCTTCGCCCCTGGGCCGAACTCCTACAATGAGCAGTTCTTC	CASSFAPGPNSYNEQFF
17	TRBV20-1	TRBJ2-1	once	TRBD2	TGCAGTGCTAGTGGTAGCGGGGGGGCAGTAGGGGTCAATGAGCAGTTCTTC	CSASGSGGAVGVNEQFF
12	TRBV15	TRBJ2-7	-	-	TGTGCCACCAGCAGAAGGGGGTACGAGCAGTACTTC	CATSRRGYEQYF
12	TRBV5-4	TRBJ1-1	-	-	TGTGCCAGCAGCTCAGGGTTCACTGAAGCTTTCTTT	CASSSGFTEAFF
15	TRBV5-1	TRBJ2-1	-	-	TGCGCCAGCAGCTCGACATGGAGCTCCTACAATGAGCAGTTCTTC	CASSSTWSSYNEQFF
16	TRBV6-6	TRBJ2-5	-	TRBD2	TGTGCCAGCAACTACCAAGCGGGGGGGCTGCAAGAGACCCAGTACTTC	CASNYQAGGLQETQYF
13	TRBV29-1	TRBJ2-7	-	-	TGCAGCGTTGAACTAGACGGTTCCTACGAGCAGTACTTC	CSVELDGSYEQYF
14	TRBV30	TRBJ1-3	-	TRBD1	TGTGCCTGGAGCGCAGGGGGCTCTGGAAACACCATATATTTT	CAWSAGGSGNTIYF
17	TRBV5-1	TRBJ2-1	-	-	TGCGCCAGCAGCTTGGCCTCGGGGGTAGGGTCCTACAATGAGCAGTTCTTC	CASSLASGVGSYNEQFF
14	TRBV24-1	TRBJ2-7	-	TRBD1	TGTGCCACCAGTGATGGGACAGGGGTTGACGAGCAGTACTTC	CATSDGTGVDEQYF
13	TRBV12-3/TRBV12-4	TRBJ2-7	-	-	TGTGCCAGCAGTTTGCAGGTCTCCTACGAGCAGTACTTC	CASSLQVSYEQYF
15	TRBV6-6	TRBJ2-1	-	TRBD1	TGTGCCAGCCTTTCACCGGGACAGTCCTACAATGAGCAGTTCTTC	CASLSPGQSYNEQFF
16	TRBV11-3	TRBJ2-2	-	-	TGTGCCAGCAGCCTGGTTGGAGCAGGGAACACCGGGGAGCTGTTTTTT	CASSLVGAGNTGELFF
15	TRBV3-1/TRBV3-2	TRBJ2-7	-	TRBD2	TGTGCCAGCAGCCGGAGGGCGGGGGGCCCAGGCGAGCAGTACTTC	CASSRRAGGPGEQYF
13	TRBV9	TRBJ1-1	-	-	TGTGCCAGCAGCGTAGTCGTGGACACTGAAGCTTTCTTT	CASSVVVDTEAFF
15	TRBV11-2	TRBJ2-3	-	-	TGTGCCAGCAGCTTGACAGGTTATAGCGCAGATACGCAGTATTTT	CASSLTGYSADTQYF
13	TRBV11-2	TRBJ1-5	-	-	TGTGCCAGCAGCTTAGACCCCCGGGAGCCCCAGCATTTT	CASSLDPREPQHF
14	TRBV15	TRBJ2-5	few	TRBD1	TGTGCCACCAGCAGGGTAGGGGGCGAAGAGACCCAGTACTTC	CATSRVGGEETQYF
14	TRBV29-1	TRBJ2-7	-	-	TGCAGCGTTACCGACACTGTGAGGCCTTACGAGCAGTACTTC	CSVTDTVRPYEQYF
13	TRBV30	TRBJ1-5	-	-	TGTGCCTGGAGTGTTAAAGGCGGTAGGTCCCAGCATTTT	CAWSVKGGRSQHF
15	TRBV6-4	TRBJ2-5	-	-	TGTGCCAGCAGGGCCGACTCAAACAGGGTTGAGACCCAGTACTTC	CASRADSNRVETQYF
16	TRBV7-9	TRBJ1-2	-	-	TGTGCCAGCAGCCCGCAGACAGGCTCCATTCTCTATGGCTACACCTTC	CASSPQTGSILYGYTF
14	TRBV5-1	TRBJ1-5	-	-	TGCGCCAGCAGTCGTAACGCGGGTTCTCAGCCCCAGCATTTT	CASSRNAGSQPQHF
15	TRBV7-9	TRBJ2-5	once	TRBD2	TGTGCCAGCAGACACCCCCGCGGGGGGCAAGAGACCCAGTACTTC	CASRHPRGGQETQYF
13	TRBV6-5	TRBJ1-4	-	-	TGTGCCAGCAGCCGTAACTTTAATGAAAAACTGTTTTTT	CASSRNFNEKLFF
14	TRBV5-1	TRBJ2-3	-	-	TGCGCCAGCAGCTTGAGCAGGGAAACAGATACGCAGTATTTT	CASSLSRETDTQYF
12	TRBV5-4	TRBJ2-3	-	-	TGTGCCAGCAGCTTTAATACAGATACGCAGTATTTT	CASSFNTDTQYF
13	TRBV25-1	TRBJ1-2	-	-	TGTGCCAGCAGTGATTTTTCTAACTATGGCTACACCTTC	CASSDFSNYGYTF
14	TRBV5-1	TRBJ2-1	-	-	TGCGCCAGCAGCTTGGTCCCAGGGCCTAATGAGCAGTTCTTC	CASSLVPGPNEQFF
14	TRBV29-1	TRBJ1-3	-	-	TGCAGCGTTCCCAGTTTCCCATCTGGAAACACCATATATTTT	CSVPSFPSGNTIYF
15	TRBV3-1/TRBV3-2	TRBJ2-1	few	-	TGTGCCAGCAGCCAAGATGTTAGCGGCCACAATGAGCAGTTCTTC	CASSQDVSGHNEQFF
12	TRBV2	TRBJ2-2	-	-	TGTGCCAGCAACCCGGGCGCCGGGGAGCTGTTTTTT	CASNPGAGELFF
13	TRBV7-9	TRBJ2-5	-	-	TGTGCCAGCAGTCCCGGGATTCAAGAGACCCAGTACTTC	CASSPGIQETQYF
14	TRBV4-3	TRBJ2-3	many	-	TGCGCCAGCAGCCGGTCCCTTGAGCTAGATACGCAGTATTTT	CASSRSLELDTQYF